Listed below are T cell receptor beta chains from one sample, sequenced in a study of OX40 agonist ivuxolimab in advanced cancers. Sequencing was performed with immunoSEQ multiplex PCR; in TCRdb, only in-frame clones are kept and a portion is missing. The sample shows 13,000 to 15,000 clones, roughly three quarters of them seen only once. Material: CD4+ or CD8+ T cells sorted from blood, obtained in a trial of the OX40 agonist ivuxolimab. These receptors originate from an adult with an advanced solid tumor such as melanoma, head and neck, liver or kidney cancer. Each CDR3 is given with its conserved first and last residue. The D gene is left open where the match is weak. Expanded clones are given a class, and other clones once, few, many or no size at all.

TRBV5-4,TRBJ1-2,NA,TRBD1,TGTGCCAGCAGTTCTGGGGTACAGGGGGGCTATGGCTACACCTTC,CASSSGVQGGYGYTF
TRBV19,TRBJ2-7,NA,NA,TGTGCCAGTAGTCTGGGGGGACAAGTGGAGCAGTACTTC,CASSLGGQVEQYF
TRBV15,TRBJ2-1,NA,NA,TGTGCCACCAGCACCTCCGGGGGAGCCTACAATGAGCAGTTCTTC,CATSTSGGAYNEQFF
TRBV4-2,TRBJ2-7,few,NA,TGTGCCAGCAGCCCCCTAGGTGAAACCTACGAGCAGTACTTC,CASSPLGETYEQYF
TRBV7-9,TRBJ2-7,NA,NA,TGTGCCAGCGAGGGGCTACAAAACTACGAGCAGTACTTC,CASEGLQNYEQYF
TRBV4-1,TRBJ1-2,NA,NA,TGCGCCAGCAGCCAAGGCCCACAGGGAACCCCCTATGGCTACACCTTC,CASSQGPQGTPYGYTF
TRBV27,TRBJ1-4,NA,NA,TGTGCCACCGCCGGGACGGAGGATGAAAAACTGTTTTTT,CATAGTEDEKLFF
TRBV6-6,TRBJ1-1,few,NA,TGTGCCAGCAGTTTGGGAGAAGCTTTCTTT,CASSLGEAFF
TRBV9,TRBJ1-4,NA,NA,TGTGCCAGCAGCGTAGGACAGGTTAATGAAAAACTGTTTTTT,CASSVGQVNEKLFF
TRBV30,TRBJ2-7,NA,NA,TGTGCCTGGGGGGACTCGAACTACGAGCAGTACTTC,CAWGDSNYEQYF
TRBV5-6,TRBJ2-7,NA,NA,TGTGCCAGCAGCTTGCCACAGGAGGCCTACGAGCAGTACTTC,CASSLPQEAYEQYF
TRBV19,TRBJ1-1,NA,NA,TGTGCCAGTAGCTACCGAGGCACTGAAGCTTTCTTT,CASSYRGTEAFF
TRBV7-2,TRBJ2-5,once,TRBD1,TGTGCCAGCAGCTTAATAACAGGGGAACCCCAGTACTTC,CASSLITGEPQYF
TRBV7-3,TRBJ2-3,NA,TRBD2,TGTGCCAGCAGCTTAGCGGGGGGTTTCCTGAATACGCAGTATTTT,CASSLAGGFLNTQYF
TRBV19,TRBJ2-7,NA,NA,TGTGCCAGTAGTCTGACGGAAGCCTCCCACGAGCAGTACTTC,CASSLTEASHEQYF
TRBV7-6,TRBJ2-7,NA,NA,TGTGCCAGCAGCTTAGGTTCAGGCGTCGAGCAGTACTTC,CASSLGSGVEQYF
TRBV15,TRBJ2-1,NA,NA,TGTGCCACCAGCATGGATTTCTACAATGAGCAGTTCTTC,CATSMDFYNEQFF
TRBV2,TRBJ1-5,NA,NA,TGTGCCAGCACCTTGGACCCTAGCAATCAGCCCCAGCATTTT,CASTLDPSNQPQHF
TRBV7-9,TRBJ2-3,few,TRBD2,TGTGCCAGCAGCTCTACCGGGACTAGCGGGGGGGTCAGCACAGATACGCAGTATTTT,CASSSTGTSGGVSTDTQYF
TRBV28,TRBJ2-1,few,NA,TGTGCCAGCAGTCTCACTAGCTACAATGAGCAGTTCTTC,CASSLTSYNEQFF
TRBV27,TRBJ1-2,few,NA,TGTGCCAGCAGTTTATCCGGCAGTCAGACTTATGGCTACACCTTC,CASSLSGSQTYGYTF
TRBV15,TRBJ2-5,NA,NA,TGTGCCACCAGCAGTGTAGAGCACGAAGAGACCCAGTACTTC,CATSSVEHEETQYF
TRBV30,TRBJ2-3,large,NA,TGTGCCCCTTCGGGGGCAGTTTACACAGATACGCAGTATTTT,CAPSGAVYTDTQYF
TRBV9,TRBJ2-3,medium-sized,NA,TGTGCCAGCAGCGTTACCTCCACAGATACGCAGTATTTT,CASSVTSTDTQYF
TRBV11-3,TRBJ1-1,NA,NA,TGTGCCAGCAGCTTAGGGGGGGGTGAAGCTTTCTTT,CASSLGGGEAFF